This T cell receptor (beta chain) was retrieved from a study of cytomegalovirus exposure and HLA in healthy donors (TCRdb year 2017). As for the study more broadly: In an earlier analysis of some 610 of the donors, about 270 Gb of sequence data and 100 million or so unique TCR beta sequences from roughly 180 million T cells were reported. The study profiled the T cell repertoires of about 720 subjects by immunosequencing and related them to cytomegalovirus serostatus. A later analysis re-examined previously published TCR beta repertoires from about 700 donors and added high-resolution HLA genotyping to investigate patterns of TCR occurrence. HLA typing included class I and class II loci at four-digit resolution. In an earlier analysis of several hundred of the donors, high-throughput TCR beta sequencing was used to judge whether each TCR beta V gene segment behaved as functional or pseudogenic. Rather than using new phenotypic data, the later analysis identified candidate immune exposures from TCR beta sequences and from how often those sequences occurred across donors. Every repertoire in the discovery cohort had been generated on one and the same sequencing platform. A later genetic analysis took genome-wide SNP genotypes for about 55% of the 666 donors and used that subset as a discovery cohort. Donor age, sex, ethnicity and CMV serostatus were compiled alongside the repertoire data. Along with the approximately 700-subject first cohort, a separate validation cohort of approximately 110 different subjects was used. Among about 390 genotyped donors of the cohort, an average of approximately 250,000 unique TCR beta nucleotide sequences were sequenced per donor, roughly a sixth of them non-productive. Because of strong linkage in the cohort, roughly 5 DR-DQ haplotypes were treated as single units for association and clustering. Typing coverage varied by locus: roughly 629-630 donors for A, B, C, DRB1 and DQB1; roughly 520 for DQA1; about 600 for DPA1; about 450 for DPB1. Around 300 gigabases of sequencing data and tens of millions of unique TCR sequences were included in an early release covering about 700 HLA-typed donors. Of the 300 to 400 genotyped donors, about 80% fell in the genetic ancestry cluster associated with self-reported Caucasian donors. To predict cytomegalovirus infection status, the study brought together high-throughput TCR immunosequencing, statistical association of individual TCRs with disease status, and machine learning. The study aimed to test whether signatures of past pathogen exposure could be identified by cataloging public T cell receptors.

This clone appeared a single time. The antigen this receptor binds is unknown. No quality values exist for individual bases; no much larger clone is one base distant. The library was built by means of the immunoSEQ multiplex PCR assay. For the multiplex PCR, a mixture combining 60 forward primers for TCR Vbeta segments and 13 reverse primers for TCR Jbeta segments was used. Amplification of the CDR3 region of rearranged TCR beta genes was performed with a multiplex PCR assay on genomic DNA. The Illumina HiSeq System was used to sequence the amplified TCR beta libraries as 87-base-pair reads. The source study handled its data this way. Across the 666 repertoires, a later analysis counted tens of millions of unique TCR beta chains, 9 million to 14 million of which were shared by at least two donors. A nearest-neighbor algorithm error-corrected the raw reads and collapsed the reads into unique sequences, merging closely related sequences to remove PCR and sequencing errors. To assign V, D and J gene segments, CDR3 sequences were aligned to IMGT reference sequences. For a sequence to be retained, a match of at least six nucleotides was required to both a V gene segment and a J gene segment. A rearrangement was called productive if the CDR3 had no stop codons and remained in frame with V and J, and every other rearrangement was called non-productive. CDR3 was defined according to IMGT convention as the region running from the second conserved V-encoded cysteine to the conserved J-encoded phenylalanine. Sequences without an unambiguous match to a single V gene segment were excluded from the earlier analysis of about 640 of the donors. An earlier analysis of 587 of the donors called V segments functional above 56.7% productive rearrangements and segregating when the between-donor standard deviation exceeded 5%. A statistical classification framework was built for diagnosing cytomegalovirus status from the catalog of TCR beta chain sequences. In a later analysis, TCR nucleotide sequences were compared against IMGT/GENE-DB human TR gene sequences so that V and J genes could be assigned. A later analysis assigned CDR3 sequences and most-parsimonious VDJ recombination scenarios with the TCRdist pipeline. In a later analysis, each TCR beta chain was defined by its CDR3 amino acid sequence together with its V-gene family, and reads lacking a unique V-gene family were excluded. As a way to deal with suspected cross-contamination and a sequencing artifact, a later analysis dropped approximately 590 nucleotide sequences that were highly shared and had low generation probability. A later analysis calculated a clonal expansion index for each public chain from normalized within-repertoire ranks of inferred template counts. In a later analysis, generation probabilities were computed with a VDJ recombination model fitted to out-of-frame rearrangements, and the resulting probabilities were checked against IGoR. In a later analysis, hypergeometric tests were used to score TCR-TCR, TCR-HLA and TCR-CMV co-occurrence, with a repertoire-size bias correction applied to TCR pairs. A later analysis estimated false discovery rates by permuting HLA or CMV assignments 20 times. In a later analysis, co-occurring TCRs were grouped with DBSCAN, and TCRdist sequence similarity was added when clustering was performed within HLA-allele-positive subsets. Co-occurrence clustering excluded repertoires with fewer than 30,000 or more than 120,000 public chains, plus five with anomalous nucleotide sharing. The source is immuneACCESS, and TCRdb retained only in-frame sequences with V and J called. Part of the clones is not carried over; for the studies checked, unresolved V genes explain less than half of this, and the remainder is unexplained. V, J and clone size reflect that table, while D and trimming were determined from the DNA. This sample is represented by roughly 150,000 clones; 81% of them were singletons. Clones ranked in the top ten supply approximately 1.2% of the sample.

Study-level results and caveats: Because counts were too low, approximately 15 rarely observed V segments, including chromosome 9 orphons, were excluded from the earlier analysis of around 590 of the donors. This cohort had only TCR beta chains sequenced, and the lack of alpha or paired-chain data limited which features could be detected. A later analysis found that HLA-associated TCR beta chains were more clonally expanded and had lower generation probabilities than equally common non-associated chains. A few of the identified cytomegalovirus-associated TCR beta chains were confirmed in vitro to be specific for cytomegalovirus antigens. Because the 87-base-pair reads could not distinguish some IMGT-functional V segments, including TRBV6-2 and TRBV6-3, those segments were excluded. A cluster of highly shared sequence variants was judged likely to represent a technical artifact of the sequencing pipeline. An earlier analysis of some 590 of the donors showed that most TCR beta V segments appeared in productive rearrangements either about 87% or about 30% of the time, which broadly matched IMGT annotations. A later analysis found that TCR association rates varied across HLA loci, with DRB1 alleles showing the most associated TCRs and HLA-C alleles the fewest. In both the original and validation cohorts, the classifier was reported to diagnose cytomegalovirus status with high specificity and sensitivity. Specific HLA alleles were associated with 15,000 to 20,000 TCR beta sequences at a false discovery rate of 0.05 in a later analysis. A later analysis found that most CMV-associated TCR beta chains appeared HLA-restricted, with HLA associations seemingly driven largely by CMV exposure. According to a later analysis, parvovirus B19, influenza, CMV and Epstein-Barr virus appeared linked to several top co-occurrence clusters. Roughly uniform sequencing depth across donors was assumed in presence/absence analyses, although this assumption may not hold. When HLA alleles, especially DR and DQ, strongly co-occurred, TCR associations were difficult to assign to individual alleles. A further reported finding was that TCR beta sequences accurately predicted the HLA-A and HLA-B alleles for most subjects in the first cohort. Most TCR sequences were observed very rarely across donors, whereas some public TCRs were present in many individuals. The only immune exposure information available for the cohort was CMV serostatus. The study listed 150 to 200 TCR beta chains as associated with cytomegalovirus. In a later genetic analysis, a missense DCLRE1C variant was associated with V-gene and J-gene trimming of TCR beta chains, and the association was replicated in an independent cohort. Correlated functional status among segregating V segments might reflect linkage disequilibrium, but an unknown experimental factor could not be ruled out. HLA typing was unavailable for some donors at each locus, so association tests used only the typed subset. It was suggested by the authors that the approach could potentially be generalized to other disease states and immunological phenotypes. A later genetic analysis reported fewer N-insertions in productive TCRs among donors in an Asian-associated ancestry cluster than the roughly 640-donor mean.

The CDR3 has 14 amino acids, counting the end cysteine and phenylalanine. Only the CDR3 part of the read is kept: 42 bases, read in frame from the first base. CDR1 and CDR2, per the germline V gene, are SGHRS and YFSETQ. The cohort was made up of under 800 healthy bone marrow donors. At the time of sampling, every cohort member was nominally healthy, though immune exposures that went unrecorded were likely present. The donor tested CMV seropositive and was one of the 289 seropositive cohort members. Each donor provided a peripheral blood sample, and peripheral blood mononuclear cells were used for TCR beta sequencing. The Qiagen DNeasy Blood Extraction Kit was used to extract genomic DNA from the blood cell samples.

Recombination connected TRBV5-1 to TRBJ2-5; 12 central nucleotides agree with TRBD2. The J call may be in error: the DNA end matches TRBJ2-7 better. The sequenced sample consisted of PBMCs. The origin of this receptor is a man aged 45-60 years in good health and CMV-seropositive. This receptor has the CDR3 CASSRTSGASEQYF. The nucleotides read TGCGCCAGCAGCCGGACTAGCGGGGCGAGCGAGCAGTACTTC.